This T cell receptor beta chain was captured by sequencing in a study of T cell responses to AZD1222 COVID-19 vaccine. Whole-study findings and limits: Baseline serostatus was positive in only six AZD1222 recipients. White British ancestry dominated among donors, who included more females, and clonal diversity was possibly underestimated. When two AZD1222 doses had been given, Spike-specific TCR breadth and depth rose.

The method was immunoSEQ multiplex PCR; TCRdb's version includes in-frame clones alone and lacks a portion of them. This repertoire shows around 180,000 clones, 92% found once; its top ten account for more than 9%. About this clone: Its specificity is unknown.

The clonotype originates from an adult in good health. The source material was peripheral blood, sampled on day 0 of AZD1222 vaccination.

For the CDR3, the DNA is TGTGCCAGCAGCCCCTGGGGCGGGAGCTACGAGCAGTACTTC. Its translation: CASSPWGGSYEQYF. J is TRBJ2-7 and V is TRBV13; 7 bases agree with TRBD2. The CDR3 spans 14 residues. Germline CDR1 and CDR2: PRHDT and FYEKMQ (reference sequence). With V trimmed by 5 bases and J by 3 bases, 7 bases remained unmatched.